Listed below are T cell receptor beta chains from one sample, sequenced in a study of PD-1 blockade in mismatch repair-deficient tumors. The assay was immunoSEQ multiplex PCR, and TCRdb's table has in-frame clones only and misses some. The data show 76,000 or so clones, with about 82% seen just once and approximately 5% held by the top ten. The sequenced sample was peripheral blood, obtained 44 weeks after starting pembrolizumab. The receptors were sampled from an adult with mismatch repair-deficient cancer. The CDR3 runs from the conserved cysteine through the conserved F or W. Fields, in order: CDR3 protein, CDR3 DNA, J gene, V gene, CDR3 length, D gene, clone size. D genes are given only for firm matches. Size is stated for part of the rows, as once, few or many counts, or as a class when the clone is expanded.

CASSSPSGPNEKLFF	TGTGCCAGCAGCAGCCCATCGGGACCTAATGAAAAACTGTTTTTT	TRBJ1-4	TRBV6-6	15	.	.
CASSLGGSYEQYF	TGTGCCAGCAGTCTTGGGGGATCCTACGAGCAGTACTTC	TRBJ2-7	TRBV6-5	13	.	.
CASSLGGWGTSNQPQHF	TGTGCCAGCAGCTTGGGGGGCTGGGGAACTAGCAATCAGCCCCAGCATTTT	TRBJ1-5	TRBV5-6	17	.	once
CASSLGSGSYEQYF	TGTGCCAGCAGCTTAGGTAGCGGGAGCTACGAGCAGTACTTC	TRBJ2-7	TRBV11-2	14	TRBD2	.
CASSDKPQVYF	TGTGCCAGCAGTGACAAGCCGCAGGTGTACTTC	TRBJ2-7	TRBV2	11	.	few
CASSPGTDLGGYTF	TGTGCCAGCTCACCCGGGACGGACCTGGGAGGCTACACCTTC	TRBJ1-2	TRBV18	14	.	few
CSVSGARTDTQYF	TGCAGCGTTTCGGGAGCCCGCACAGATACGCAGTATTTT	TRBJ2-3	TRBV29-1	13	.	.
CASARGTGVYNEQFF	TGTGCCAGCGCGAGGGGGACAGGGGTCTACAATGAGCAGTTCTTC	TRBJ2-1	TRBV21-1	15	.	.
CASSKEKNQPQHF	TGTGCCAGCAGCAAAGAAAAAAATCAGCCCCAGCATTTT	TRBJ1-5	TRBV21-1	13	.	once
CASRPLQAWTEAFF	TGTGCCAGCAGACCCCTGCAGGCGTGGACTGAAGCTTTCTTT	TRBJ1-1	TRBV27	14	.	.
CASSSSGTTTNEKLFF	TGTGCCAGCAGTTCGTCCGGGACAACAACTAATGAAAAACTGTTTTTT	TRBJ1-4	TRBV28	16	.	.
CASSIRWAGEKLFF	TGTGCCAGTAGTATCAGATGGGCCGGGGAAAAACTGTTTTTT	TRBJ1-4	TRBV19	14	.	.
CASSFRVHEQYF	TGCGCCAGCAGCTTTAGGGTCCACGAGCAGTACTTC	TRBJ2-7	TRBV5-1	12	.	few
CASSTGSYEQYF	TGTGCCAGCAGTACAGGGTCGTACGAGCAGTACTTC	TRBJ2-7	TRBV6-6	12	.	.
CASGRGVSNQPQHF	TGTGCCAGCGGGAGGGGAGTGAGCAATCAGCCCCAGCATTTT	TRBJ1-5	TRBV5-8	14	.	.
CASSLTSGERSYEQYF	TGTGCCAGCAGCTTAACTAGCGGGGAGCGGTCCTACGAGCAGTACTTC	TRBJ2-7	TRBV7-3	16	TRBD2	.
CASSLKPLGSAGELFF	TGTGCCAGCAGTTTAAAACCTCTAGGTTCCGCCGGGGAGCTGTTTTTT	TRBJ2-2	TRBV6-9	16	.	.
CASSEGTGRNIQYF	TGTGCCAGCAGTGAAGGGACGGGAAGGAACATTCAGTACTTC	TRBJ2-4	TRBV6-1	14	.	.
CASKLAVSTDTQYF	TGTGCCAGCAAGCTAGCGGTGAGCACAGATACGCAGTATTTT	TRBJ2-3	TRBV28	14	TRBD2	.
CASSVRQVFNSPLHF	TGTGCCAGCAGCGTAAGACAGGTTTTCAATTCACCCCTCCACTTT	TRBJ1-6	TRBV7-3	15	.	once
CASSLAFGRVQNQPQHF	TGTGCCAGCAGCTTGGCCTTCGGCAGGGTTCAAAATCAGCCCCAGCATTTT	TRBJ1-5	TRBV5-8	17	.	.
CASSFQAYTDTQYF	TGTGCCAGCAGTTTCCAGGCTTACACAGATACGCAGTATTTT	TRBJ2-3	TRBV6-5	14	.	.
CASSQDTTATNEKLFF	TGCGCCAGCAGCCAAGATACAACTGCAACTAATGAAAAACTGTTTTTT	TRBJ1-4	TRBV4-3	16	.	.
CASSYSGSGNTIYF	TGTGCCAGCAGTTACTCTGGCTCTGGAAACACCATATATTTT	TRBJ1-3	TRBV6-6	14	.	once
CASSWTSGRDEQFF	TGTGCCAGCTCCTGGACTAGCGGGAGAGATGAGCAGTTCTTC	TRBJ2-1	TRBV18	14	TRBD2	.
CASSQGARSETQYF	TGTGCCAGCAGCCAAGGTGCCAGGTCAGAGACCCAGTACTTC	TRBJ2-5	TRBV14	14	.	.
CASSLNFAGESYEQYF	TGTGCCAGCAGCTTAAATTTCGCGGGAGAATCCTACGAGCAGTACTTC	TRBJ2-7	TRBV7-8	16	TRBD2	.
CAISGSSMDYTF	TGTGCCATCAGCGGCAGTTCTATGGACTACACCTTC	TRBJ1-2	TRBV10-3	12	.	.
CASSQDPSSGSQNEQFF	TGCGCCAGCAGCCAAGATCCATCTAGCGGGAGTCAGAATGAGCAGTTCTTC	TRBJ2-1	TRBV4-1	17	TRBD2	.
CASSYGTGRVTEAFF	TGTGCCAGCAGTTACGGGACAGGGAGAGTCACTGAAGCTTTCTTT	TRBJ1-1	TRBV6-5	15	TRBD1	once
CASSSSRLVRTGAGELFF	TGTGCCAGCAGCTCCTCAAGATTAGTCAGGACAGGGGCCGGGGAGCTGTTTTTT	TRBJ2-2	TRBV7-2	18	TRBD1	.
CASSPLQGYEQYF	TGTGCCAGCAGTCCGCTTCAGGGCTACGAGCAGTACTTC	TRBJ2-7	TRBV27	13	.	.
CASSTTSGRANEQFF	TGTGCCAGCAGCACGACTAGCGGGAGGGCCAATGAGCAGTTCTTC	TRBJ2-1	TRBV5-6	15	TRBD2	.
CASSQDTDSSSSYEQYF	TGCGCCAGCAGCCAAGATACGGACAGCTCAAGCTCCTACGAGCAGTACTTC	TRBJ2-7	TRBV4-3	17	.	.
CASSIRSGSYEQYF	TGTGCCAGTAGTATACGTAGCGGCTCCTACGAGCAGTACTTC	TRBJ2-7	TRBV19	14	.	once
CASSMVAGGSTGELFF	TGTGCCAGTAGTATGGTAGCGGGAGGAAGCACCGGGGAGCTGTTTTTT	TRBJ2-2	TRBV19	16	TRBD2	.
CASSLASLPAGELFF	TGTGCCAGCAGCTTAGCCTCCCTCCCAGCTGGGGAGCTGTTTTTT	TRBJ2-2	TRBV11-2	15	.	.
CASSQDTGKETQYF	TGCGCCAGCAGCCAAGATACAGGGAAAGAGACCCAGTACTTC	TRBJ2-5	TRBV4-3	14	.	.
CASSVSGSLSGELFF	TGTGCCAGCAGCGTAAGTGGGTCTCTTTCCGGGGAGCTGTTTTTT	TRBJ2-2	TRBV9	15	.	.
CASSLSDPRHFGYTF	TGTGCCAGCAGTTTATCGGACCCGAGACATTTTGGCTACACCTTC	TRBJ1-2	TRBV27	15	.	.
CASRTQGFRAFF	TGTGCCAGCAGAACCCAGGGGTTTCGAGCTTTCTTT	TRBJ1-1	TRBV6-1	12	.	.